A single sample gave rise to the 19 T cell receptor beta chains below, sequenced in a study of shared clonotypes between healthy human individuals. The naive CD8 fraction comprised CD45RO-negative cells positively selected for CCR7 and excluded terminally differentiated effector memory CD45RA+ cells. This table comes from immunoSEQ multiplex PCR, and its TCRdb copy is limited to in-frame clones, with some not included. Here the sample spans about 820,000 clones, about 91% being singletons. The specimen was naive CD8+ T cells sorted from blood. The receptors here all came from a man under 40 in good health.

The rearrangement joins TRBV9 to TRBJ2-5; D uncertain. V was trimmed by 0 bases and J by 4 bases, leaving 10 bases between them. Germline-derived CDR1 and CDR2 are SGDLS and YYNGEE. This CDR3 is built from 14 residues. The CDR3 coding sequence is TGTGCCAGCAGCGTAGCCTTCTTAGCAGAGACCCAGTACTTC. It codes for CASSVAFLAETQYF.

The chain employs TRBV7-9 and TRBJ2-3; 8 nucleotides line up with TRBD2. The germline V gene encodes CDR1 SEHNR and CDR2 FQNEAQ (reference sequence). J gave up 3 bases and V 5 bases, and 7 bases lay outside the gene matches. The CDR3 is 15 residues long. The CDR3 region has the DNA TGTGCCAGCAGCCCATCCGGGAGGGCGACAGATACGCAGTATTTT. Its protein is CASSPSGRATDTQYF.

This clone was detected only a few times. The CDR3: CASSPTLRGEQYF. In nucleotides, the CDR3 is TGTGCCAGCAGTCCGACCCTGAGGGGGGAGCAGTACTTC. This chain links TRBV27 with TRBJ2-7, with D perhaps matching TRBD1 (6 bases). CDR3 length: 13 residues. Trimming removed 5 bases from V and 7 bases from J, with 15 bases in between. Looked up from germline, CDR1 is MNHEY and CDR2 is SMNVEV (reference sequence).

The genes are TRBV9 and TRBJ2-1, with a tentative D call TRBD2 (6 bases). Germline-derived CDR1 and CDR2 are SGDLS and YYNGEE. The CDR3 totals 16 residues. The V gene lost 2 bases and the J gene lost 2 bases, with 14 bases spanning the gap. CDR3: CASSVAGSPTYNEQFF. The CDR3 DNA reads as TGTGCCAGCAGCGTGGCCGGGAGCCCGACCTACAATGAGCAGTTCTTC.

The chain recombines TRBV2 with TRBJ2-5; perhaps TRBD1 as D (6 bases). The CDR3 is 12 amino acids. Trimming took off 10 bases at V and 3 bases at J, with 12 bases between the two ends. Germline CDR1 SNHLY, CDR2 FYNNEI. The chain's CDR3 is CATNDRKETQYF. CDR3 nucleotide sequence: TGTGCCACCAATGACAGGAAAGAGACCCAGTACTTC.

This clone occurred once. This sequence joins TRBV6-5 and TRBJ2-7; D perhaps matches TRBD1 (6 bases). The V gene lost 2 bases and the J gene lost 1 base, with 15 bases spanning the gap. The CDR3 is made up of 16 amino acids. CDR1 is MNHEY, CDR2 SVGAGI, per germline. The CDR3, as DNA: TGTGCCAGCAGTTACAACAGGGTTACTTGGTCCTACGAGCAGTACTTC. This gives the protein CASSYNRVTWSYEQYF.

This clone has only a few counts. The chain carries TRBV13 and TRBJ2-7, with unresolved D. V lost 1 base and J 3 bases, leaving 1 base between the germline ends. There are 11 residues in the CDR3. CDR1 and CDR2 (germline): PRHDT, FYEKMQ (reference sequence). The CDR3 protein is CASSLDYEQYF. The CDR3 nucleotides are TGTGCCAGCAGCTTAGACTACGAGCAGTACTTC.

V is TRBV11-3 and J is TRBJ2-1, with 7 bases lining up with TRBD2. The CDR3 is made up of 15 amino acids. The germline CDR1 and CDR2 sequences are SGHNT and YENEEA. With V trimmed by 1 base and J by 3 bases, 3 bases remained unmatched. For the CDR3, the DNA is TGTGCCAGCAGCTTAGGGGAGGGTTTCTACAATGAGCAGTTCTTC. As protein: CASSLGEGFYNEQFF.

CDR3 coding DNA: TGTGCCAGCAGAACAACTGGGGGCTCCTACGAGCAGTACTTC. This encodes CASRTTGGSYEQYF. This chain uses TRBV7-2 with TRBJ2-7, with D perhaps assigned TRBD1 or TRBD2 (5 bases each). CDR1 is SGHTA, CDR2 FQGNSA, per germline. The V end lost 6 bases, the J end lost 0 bases, and 12 bases lay between the germline ends. CDR3 size: 14 residues.

CDR3 region: CASISSGASGRGIQETQYF. CDR3 coding DNA: TGTGCCAGCATCTCTTCGGGGGCTAGCGGGAGGGGTATACAAGAGACCCAGTACTTC. V and J are TRBV7-9 and TRBJ2-5; TRBD2 matches 12 bases. Germline V gives CDR1 SEHNR, CDR2 FQNEAQ (reference sequence). The CDR3 sequence is 19 residues long. After removal of 7 bases from V and 2 bases from J, the junction contained 17 bases not matched to a gene.

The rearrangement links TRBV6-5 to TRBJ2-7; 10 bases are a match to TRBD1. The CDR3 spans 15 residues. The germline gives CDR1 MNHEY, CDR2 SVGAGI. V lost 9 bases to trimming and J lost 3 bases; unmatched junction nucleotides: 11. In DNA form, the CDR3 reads TGTGCCAGTAAACTCGGGACAGGGGCAATCTACGAGCAGTACTTC. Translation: CASKLGTGAIYEQYF.

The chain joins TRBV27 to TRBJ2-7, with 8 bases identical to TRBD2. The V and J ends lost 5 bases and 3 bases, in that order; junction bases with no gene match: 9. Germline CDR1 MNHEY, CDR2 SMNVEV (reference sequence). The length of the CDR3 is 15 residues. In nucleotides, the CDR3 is TGTGCCAGCAGTAGCGGGGGTCCGGGGTTCTACGAGCAGTACTTC. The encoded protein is CASSSGGPGFYEQYF.

The CDR3 loop reads CASSTEWASRFYEQYF. CDR3 nucleotides: TGTGCCAGCAGTACGGAATGGGCTAGCCGATTCTACGAGCAGTACTTC. The chain links TRBV7-9 to TRBJ2-7; D perhaps matches TRBD2 (5 bases). There are 16 residues in the CDR3. From germline, CDR1 is SEHNR and CDR2 FQNEAQ (reference sequence). The ends were cut back, 6 bases at V and 3 bases at J, with 21 bases in the middle.

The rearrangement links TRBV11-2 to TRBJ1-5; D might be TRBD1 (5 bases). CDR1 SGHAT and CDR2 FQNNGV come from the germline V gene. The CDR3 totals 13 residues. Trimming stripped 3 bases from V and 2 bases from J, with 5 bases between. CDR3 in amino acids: CASSLGRNQPQHF. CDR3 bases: TGTGCCAGCAGCTTGGGACGCAATCAGCCCCAGCATTTT.

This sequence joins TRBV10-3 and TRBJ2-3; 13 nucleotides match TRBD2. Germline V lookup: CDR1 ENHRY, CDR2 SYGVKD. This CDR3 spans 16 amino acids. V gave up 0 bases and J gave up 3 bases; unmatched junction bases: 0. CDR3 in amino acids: CAISESTSGRTDTQYF. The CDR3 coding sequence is TGTGCCATCAGTGAGTCGACTAGCGGGAGGACAGATACGCAGTATTTT.

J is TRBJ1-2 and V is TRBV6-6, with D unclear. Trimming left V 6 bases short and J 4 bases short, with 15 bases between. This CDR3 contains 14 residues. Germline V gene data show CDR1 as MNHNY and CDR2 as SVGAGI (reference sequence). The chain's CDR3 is CASSPGQLIYGYTF. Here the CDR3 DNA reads TGTGCCAGCAGCCCTGGGCAGCTGATCTATGGCTACACCTTC.

DNA of the CDR3: TGTGCCAGCAGCGTAGCGGAGCGGGAGAACACCGGGGAGCTGTTTTTT. Translation gives CASSVAERENTGELFF. The chain employs TRBV9 and TRBJ2-2, with 7 bases identical to TRBD2. This CDR3 contains 16 residues. After removal of 0 bases from V and 1 base from J, the junction contained 3 bases not matched to a gene. Germline V gene data show CDR1 as SGDLS and CDR2 as YYNGEE.

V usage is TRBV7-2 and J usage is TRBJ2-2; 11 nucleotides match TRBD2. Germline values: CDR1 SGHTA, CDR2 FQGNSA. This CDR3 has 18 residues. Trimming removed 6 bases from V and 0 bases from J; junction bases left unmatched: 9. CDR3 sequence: CASRSPGLAASNTGELFF. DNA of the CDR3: TGTGCCAGCAGGTCCCCGGGACTAGCGGCTTCGAACACCGGGGAGCTGTTTTTT.

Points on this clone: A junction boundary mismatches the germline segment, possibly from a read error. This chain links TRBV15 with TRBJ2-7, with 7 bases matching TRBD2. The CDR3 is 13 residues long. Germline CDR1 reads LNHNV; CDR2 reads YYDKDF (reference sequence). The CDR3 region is CATSRDPAGELEF. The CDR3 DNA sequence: TGTGCCACCAGCAGAGATCCGGCGGGAGAGTTGGAGTTC.